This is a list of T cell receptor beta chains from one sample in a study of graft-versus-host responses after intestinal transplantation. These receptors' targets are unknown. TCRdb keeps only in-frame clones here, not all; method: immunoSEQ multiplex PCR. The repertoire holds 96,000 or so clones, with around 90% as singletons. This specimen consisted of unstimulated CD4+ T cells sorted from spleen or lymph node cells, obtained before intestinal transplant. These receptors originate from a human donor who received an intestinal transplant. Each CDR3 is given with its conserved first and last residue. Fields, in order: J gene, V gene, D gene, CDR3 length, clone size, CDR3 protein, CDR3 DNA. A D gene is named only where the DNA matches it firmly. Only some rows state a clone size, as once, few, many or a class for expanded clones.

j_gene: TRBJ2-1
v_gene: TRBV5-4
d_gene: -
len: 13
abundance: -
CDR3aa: CASSLAMNNEQFF
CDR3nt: TGTGCCAGCAGCTTGGCTATGAACAATGAGCAGTTCTTC

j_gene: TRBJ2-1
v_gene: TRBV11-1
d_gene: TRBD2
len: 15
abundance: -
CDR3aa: CASSPRGGIQNEQFF
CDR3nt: TGTGCCAGCAGCCCGCGGGGGGGCATCCAGAATGAGCAGTTCTTC

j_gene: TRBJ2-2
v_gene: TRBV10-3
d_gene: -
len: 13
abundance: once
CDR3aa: CAIGGVNTGELFF
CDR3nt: TGTGCCATCGGCGGGGTAAACACCGGGGAGCTGTTTTTT

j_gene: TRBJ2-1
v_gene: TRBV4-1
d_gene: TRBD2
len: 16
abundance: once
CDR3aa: CASSQVSGVAGGPQFF
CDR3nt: TGCGCCAGCAGCCAAGTATCTGGGGTAGCGGGAGGTCCGCAGTTCTTC

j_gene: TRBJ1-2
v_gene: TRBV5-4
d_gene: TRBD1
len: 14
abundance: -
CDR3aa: CASSWQGAFSGYTF
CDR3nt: TGTGCCAGCAGCTGGCAGGGGGCGTTCTCTGGCTACACCTTC

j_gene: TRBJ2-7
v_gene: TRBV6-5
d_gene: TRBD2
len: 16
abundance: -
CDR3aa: CASSYSILAGGYEQYF
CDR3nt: TGTGCCAGCAGTTACTCGATTCTAGCGGGGGGCTACGAGCAGTACTTC

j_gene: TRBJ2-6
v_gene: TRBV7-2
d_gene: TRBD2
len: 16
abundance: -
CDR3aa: CASSLLLAGASNVLTF
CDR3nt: TGTGCCAGCAGCTTATTACTAGCGGGGGCTTCCAACGTCCTGACTTTC

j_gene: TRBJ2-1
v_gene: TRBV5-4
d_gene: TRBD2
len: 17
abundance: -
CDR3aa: CASSFQPGLHNYNEQFF
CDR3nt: TGTGCCAGCAGCTTCCAGCCGGGACTACACAACTATAATGAGCAGTTCTTC

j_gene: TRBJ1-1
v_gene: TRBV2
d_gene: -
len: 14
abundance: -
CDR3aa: CASTYERGGTEAFF
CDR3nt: TGTGCCAGCACCTACGAGAGGGGAGGCACTGAAGCTTTCTTT

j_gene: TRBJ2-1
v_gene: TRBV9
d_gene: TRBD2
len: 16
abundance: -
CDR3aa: CASSADLAGGVYEQFF
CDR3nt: TGTGCCAGCAGCGCCGATCTAGCGGGGGGGGTATATGAGCAGTTCTTC

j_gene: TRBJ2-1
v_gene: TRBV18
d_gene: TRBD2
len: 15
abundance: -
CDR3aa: CASSPTVAGVFEQFF
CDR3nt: TGTGCCAGCTCACCGACAGTAGCGGGAGTCTTTGAGCAGTTCTTC

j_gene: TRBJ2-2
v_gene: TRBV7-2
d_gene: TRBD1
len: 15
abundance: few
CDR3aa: CASSLGQGWTGELFF
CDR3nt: TGTGCCAGCAGCTTGGGACAGGGTTGGACCGGGGAGCTGTTTTTT

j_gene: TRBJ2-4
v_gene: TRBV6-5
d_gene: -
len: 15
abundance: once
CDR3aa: CASSPRWGRIDIQYF
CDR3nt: TGTGCCAGCAGTCCTCGGTGGGGGCGGATTGACATTCAGTACTTC

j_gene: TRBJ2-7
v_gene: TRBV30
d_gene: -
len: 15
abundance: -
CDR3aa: CAWTPTRLASYEQYF
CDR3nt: TGTGCCTGGACCCCTACTAGATTGGCCTCCTACGAGCAGTACTTC

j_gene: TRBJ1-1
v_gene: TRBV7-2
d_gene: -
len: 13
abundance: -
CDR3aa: CASSLGRFTEAFF
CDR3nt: TGTGCCAGCAGCTTAGGGCGGTTCACTGAAGCTTTCTTT

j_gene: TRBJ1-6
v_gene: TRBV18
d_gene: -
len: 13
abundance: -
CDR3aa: CASSAGVNSPLHF
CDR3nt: TGTGCCAGCTCAGCAGGGGTTAATTCACCCCTCCACTTT

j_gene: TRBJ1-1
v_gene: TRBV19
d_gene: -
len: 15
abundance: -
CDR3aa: CASSIGAGLIPEAFF
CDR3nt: TGTGCCAGTAGTATAGGGGCAGGGTTAATTCCTGAAGCTTTCTTT

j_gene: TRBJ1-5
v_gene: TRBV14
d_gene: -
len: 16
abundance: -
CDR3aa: CASSQDAGIPNQPQHF
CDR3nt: TGTGCCAGCAGCCAAGATGCAGGTATACCTAATCAGCCCCAGCATTTT

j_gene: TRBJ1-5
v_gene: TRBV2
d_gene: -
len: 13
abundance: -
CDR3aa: CASSGEGLRPQHF
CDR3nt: TGTGCCAGCAGTGGGGAGGGTTTAAGGCCCCAGCATTTT

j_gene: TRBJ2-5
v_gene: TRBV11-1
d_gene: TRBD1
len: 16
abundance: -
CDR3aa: CASSLHGTATQETQYF
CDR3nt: TGTGCCAGCAGCTTACACGGGACAGCAACCCAAGAGACCCAGTACTTC

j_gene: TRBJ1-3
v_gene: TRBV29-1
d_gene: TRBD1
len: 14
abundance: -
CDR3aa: CSVEETGTGNTIYF
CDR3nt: TGCAGCGTTGAAGAGACAGGGACTGGAAACACCATATATTTT

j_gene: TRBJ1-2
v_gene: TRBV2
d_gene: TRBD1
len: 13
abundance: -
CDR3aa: CATERDRSYGYTF
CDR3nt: TGTGCCACCGAACGGGACAGGAGCTATGGCTACACCTTC

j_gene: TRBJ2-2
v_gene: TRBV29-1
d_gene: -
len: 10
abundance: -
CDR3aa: CSAGPRELFF
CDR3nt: TGCAGCGCGGGTCCCCGGGAGCTGTTTTTT

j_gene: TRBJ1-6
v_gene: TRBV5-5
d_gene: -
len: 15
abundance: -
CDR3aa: CASSPQTGPYSPLHF
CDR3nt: TGTGCCAGCAGCCCGCAGACAGGACCTTATTCACCCCTCCACTTT

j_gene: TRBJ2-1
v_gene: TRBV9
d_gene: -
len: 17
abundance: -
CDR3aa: CASSVAGLDQMGNEQFF
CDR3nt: TGTGCCAGCAGCGTAGCAGGGCTAGATCAGATGGGCAATGAGCAGTTCTTC

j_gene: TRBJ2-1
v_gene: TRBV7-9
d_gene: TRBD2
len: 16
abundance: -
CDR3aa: CASSLGLAGGDYEQFF
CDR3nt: TGTGCCAGCAGCCTGGGACTAGCGGGAGGGGACTATGAGCAGTTCTTC

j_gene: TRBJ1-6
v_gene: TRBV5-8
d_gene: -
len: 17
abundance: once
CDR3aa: CASSLGSAGPSSSPLHF
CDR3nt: TGTGCCAGCAGCTTAGGGTCGGCGGGCCCCAGCAGTTCACCCCTCCACTTT

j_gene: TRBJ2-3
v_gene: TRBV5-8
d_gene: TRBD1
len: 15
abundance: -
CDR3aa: CASSFGGQGTDTQYF
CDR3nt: TGTGCCAGCAGCTTCGGAGGACAGGGGACAGATACGCAGTATTTT

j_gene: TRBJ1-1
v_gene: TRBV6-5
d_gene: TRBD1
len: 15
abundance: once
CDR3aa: CASSVDRAKNTEAFF
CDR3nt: TGTGCCAGCAGTGTAGACAGGGCGAAGAACACTGAAGCTTTCTTT

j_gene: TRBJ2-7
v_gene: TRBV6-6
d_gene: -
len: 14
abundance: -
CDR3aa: CASTLIPDTYEQYF
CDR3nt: TGTGCCAGCACCCTAATCCCCGACACCTACGAGCAGTACTTC

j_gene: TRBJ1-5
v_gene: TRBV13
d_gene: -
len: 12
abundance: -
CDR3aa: CASSLGRQPQHF
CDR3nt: TGTGCCAGCAGCTTAGGTCGTCAGCCCCAGCATTTT

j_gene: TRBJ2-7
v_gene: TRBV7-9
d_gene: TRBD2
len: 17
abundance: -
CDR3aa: CASSLVAGGLTTYEQYF
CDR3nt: TGTGCCAGCAGCTTAGTAGCGGGAGGCCTTACTACCTACGAGCAGTACTTC

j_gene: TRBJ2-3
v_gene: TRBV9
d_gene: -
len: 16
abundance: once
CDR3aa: CASSVAPRGRTDTQYF
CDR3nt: TGTGCCAGCAGCGTAGCTCCGCGGGGTCGCACAGATACGCAGTATTTT

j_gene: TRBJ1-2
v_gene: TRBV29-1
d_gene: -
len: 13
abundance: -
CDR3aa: CSVEVFGLNGYTF
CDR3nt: TGCAGCGTTGAAGTATTCGGACTAAATGGCTACACCTTC

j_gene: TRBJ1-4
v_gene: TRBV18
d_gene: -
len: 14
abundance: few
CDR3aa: CASSLDTRREKLFF
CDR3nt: TGTGCCAGCTCGCTGGACACAAGGCGTGAAAAACTGTTTTTT

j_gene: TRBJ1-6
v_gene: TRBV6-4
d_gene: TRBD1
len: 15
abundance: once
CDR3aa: CASRPDRGDLSALHF
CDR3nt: TGTGCCAGCAGGCCTGACAGGGGGGATCTATCGGCCCTCCACTTT

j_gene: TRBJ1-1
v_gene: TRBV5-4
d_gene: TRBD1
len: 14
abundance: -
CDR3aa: CASSLDRGHTEAFF
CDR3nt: TGTGCCAGCAGCCTGGACAGGGGGCACACTGAAGCTTTCTTT

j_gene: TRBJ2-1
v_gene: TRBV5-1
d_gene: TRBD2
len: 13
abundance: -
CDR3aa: CASSSSGADEQFF
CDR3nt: TGCGCCAGCAGCTCTAGCGGGGCGGACGAGCAGTTCTTC

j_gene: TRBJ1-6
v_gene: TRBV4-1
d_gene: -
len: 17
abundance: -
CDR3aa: CASSQRARGKGMSPLHF
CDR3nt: TGCGCCAGCAGCCAGCGGGCTAGGGGGAAAGGCATGTCACCCCTCCACTTT

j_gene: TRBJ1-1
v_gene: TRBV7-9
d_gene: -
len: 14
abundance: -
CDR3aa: CASRRDRPGTEAFF
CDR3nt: TGTGCCAGCAGACGTGACAGGCCCGGCACTGAAGCTTTCTTT

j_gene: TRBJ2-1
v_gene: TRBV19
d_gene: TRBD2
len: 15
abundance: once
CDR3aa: CASRGLAVRFNEQFF
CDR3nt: TGTGCCAGTAGAGGACTAGCGGTAAGATTCAATGAGCAGTTCTTC

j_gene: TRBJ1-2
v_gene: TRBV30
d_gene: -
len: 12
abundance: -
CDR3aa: CAWRRTGNGYTF
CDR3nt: TGTGCCTGGAGACGTACAGGGAATGGCTACACCTTC

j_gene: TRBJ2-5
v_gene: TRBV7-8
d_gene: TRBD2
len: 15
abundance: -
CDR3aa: CASSDLGWGGETQYF
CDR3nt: TGTGCCAGCAGCGACCTCGGGTGGGGAGGGGAGACCCAGTACTTC

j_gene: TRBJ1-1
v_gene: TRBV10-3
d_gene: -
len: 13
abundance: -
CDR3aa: CAISVALNTEAFF
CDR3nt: TGTGCCATCAGTGTAGCACTGAACACTGAAGCTTTCTTT

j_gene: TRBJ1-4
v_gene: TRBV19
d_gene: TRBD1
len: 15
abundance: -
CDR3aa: CASSKPGQANEKLFF
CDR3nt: TGTGCCAGTAGTAAACCGGGACAGGCTAATGAAAAACTGTTTTTT

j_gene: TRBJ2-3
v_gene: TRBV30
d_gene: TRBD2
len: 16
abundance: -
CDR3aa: CAWSKLSGRATDTQYF
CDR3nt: TGTGCCTGGAGTAAACTTAGCGGGAGGGCCACAGATACGCAGTATTTT

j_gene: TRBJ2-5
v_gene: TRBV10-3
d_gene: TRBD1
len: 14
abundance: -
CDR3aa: CAISERQGRETQYF
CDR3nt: TGTGCCATCAGTGAACGACAGGGGCGGGAGACCCAGTACTTC

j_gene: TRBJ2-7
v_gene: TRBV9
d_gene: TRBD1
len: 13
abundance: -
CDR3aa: CASSVQTGSEQYF
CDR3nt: TGTGCCAGCAGCGTACAGACAGGGAGTGAGCAGTACTTC

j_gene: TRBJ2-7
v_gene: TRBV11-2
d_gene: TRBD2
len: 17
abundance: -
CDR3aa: CASSLPPRRLANHEQYF
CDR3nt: TGTGCCAGCAGCCTCCCTCCCCGGCGACTAGCGAACCACGAGCAGTACTTC

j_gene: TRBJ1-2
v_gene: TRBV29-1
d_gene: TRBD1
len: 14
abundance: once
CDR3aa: CSVGSPDRGLGYTF
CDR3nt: TGCAGCGTTGGCTCACCGGACAGGGGGCTAGGCTACACCTTC

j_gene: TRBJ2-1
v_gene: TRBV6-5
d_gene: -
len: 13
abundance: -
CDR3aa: CASSYVRGNEQFF
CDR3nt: TGTGCCAGCAGTTACGTTAGGGGCAATGAGCAGTTCTTC

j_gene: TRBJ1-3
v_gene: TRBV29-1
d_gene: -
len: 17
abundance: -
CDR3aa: CSVVKTGTPGTGNTIYF
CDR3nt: TGCAGCGTTGTAAAAACAGGGACCCCTGGGACTGGAAACACCATATATTTT

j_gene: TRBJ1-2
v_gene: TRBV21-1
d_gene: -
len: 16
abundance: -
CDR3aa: CASSNTGTGSNHGYTF
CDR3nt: TGTGCCAGCAGCAATACCGGCACAGGGAGTAACCATGGCTACACCTTC

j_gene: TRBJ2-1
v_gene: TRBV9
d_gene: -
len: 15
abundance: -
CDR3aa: CASSPHRPAVDEQFF
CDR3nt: TGTGCCAGCAGCCCCCACCGACCTGCGGTAGATGAGCAGTTCTTC

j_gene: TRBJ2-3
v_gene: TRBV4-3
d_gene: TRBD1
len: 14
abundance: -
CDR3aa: CASRRDRGGDTQYF
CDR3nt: TGCGCCAGCAGGCGAGACAGGGGGGGTGATACGCAGTATTTT

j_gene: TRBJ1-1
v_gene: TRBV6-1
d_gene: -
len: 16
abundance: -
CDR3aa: CASSERLAGVDTEAFF
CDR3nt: TGTGCCAGCAGTGAAAGGTTGGCAGGGGTCGACACTGAAGCTTTCTTT

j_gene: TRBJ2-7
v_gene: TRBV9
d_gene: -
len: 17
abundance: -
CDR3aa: CASSVDVPGNPIDEQYF
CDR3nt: TGTGCCAGCAGCGTAGACGTTCCCGGGAATCCCATCGACGAGCAGTACTTC

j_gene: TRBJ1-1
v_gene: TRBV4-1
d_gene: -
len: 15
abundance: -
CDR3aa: CASSYVDRPRTEAFF
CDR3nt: TGCGCCAGCAGCTACGTAGACAGGCCGCGCACTGAAGCTTTCTTT

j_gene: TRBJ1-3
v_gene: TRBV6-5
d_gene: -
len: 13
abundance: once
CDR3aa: CASSQGIRNTIYF
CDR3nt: TGTGCCAGCAGTCAGGGTATTCGAAACACCATATATTTT